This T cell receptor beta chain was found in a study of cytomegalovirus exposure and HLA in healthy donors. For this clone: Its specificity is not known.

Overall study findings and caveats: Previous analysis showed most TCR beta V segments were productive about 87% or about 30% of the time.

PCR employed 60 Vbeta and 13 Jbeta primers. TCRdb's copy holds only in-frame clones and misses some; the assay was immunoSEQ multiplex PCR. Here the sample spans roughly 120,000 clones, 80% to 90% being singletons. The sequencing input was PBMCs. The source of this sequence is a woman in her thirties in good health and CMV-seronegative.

DNA of the CDR3: TGCGCCAGCAATTCCGCCCCAAGGGGACAGGGGGTATACGAGCAGTACTTC. Translation: CASNSAPRGQGVYEQYF. The rearrangement links TRBV23-1 to TRBJ2-7; 11 nucleotides align to TRBD1. TRBV23-1 is noted as an ORF with a role that remains uncertain. The CDR3 has 17 amino acids. V shed 7 bases, J shed 4 bases, and the junction held 15 bases outside the gene matches.